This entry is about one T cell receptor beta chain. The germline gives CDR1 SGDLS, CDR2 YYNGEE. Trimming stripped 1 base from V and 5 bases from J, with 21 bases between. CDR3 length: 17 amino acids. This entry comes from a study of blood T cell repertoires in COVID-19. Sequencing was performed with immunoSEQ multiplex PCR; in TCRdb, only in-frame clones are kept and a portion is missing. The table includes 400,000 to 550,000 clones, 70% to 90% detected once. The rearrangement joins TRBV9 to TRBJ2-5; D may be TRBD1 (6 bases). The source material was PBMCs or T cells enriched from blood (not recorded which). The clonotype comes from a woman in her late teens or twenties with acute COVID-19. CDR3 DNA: TGTGCCAGCAGCGTAAAGATTGGACACCCAGGGGAGGAGACCCAGTACTTC. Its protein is CASSVKIGHPGEETQYF.